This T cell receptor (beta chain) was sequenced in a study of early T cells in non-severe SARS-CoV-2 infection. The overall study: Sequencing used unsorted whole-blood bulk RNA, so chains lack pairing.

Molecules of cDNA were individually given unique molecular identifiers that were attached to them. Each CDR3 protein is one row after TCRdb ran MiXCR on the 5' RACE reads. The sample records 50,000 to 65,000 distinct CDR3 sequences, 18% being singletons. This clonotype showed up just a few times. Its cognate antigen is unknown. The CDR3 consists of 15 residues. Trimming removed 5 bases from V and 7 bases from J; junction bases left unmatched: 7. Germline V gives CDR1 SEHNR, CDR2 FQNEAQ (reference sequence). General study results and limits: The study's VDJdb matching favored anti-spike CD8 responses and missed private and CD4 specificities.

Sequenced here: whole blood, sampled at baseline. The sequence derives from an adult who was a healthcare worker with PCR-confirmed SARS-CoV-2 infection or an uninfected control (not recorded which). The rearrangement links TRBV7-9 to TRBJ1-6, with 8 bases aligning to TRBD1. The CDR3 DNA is TGTGCCAGCAGCACCGGACAGGGACAGAATTCACCCCTCCACTTT. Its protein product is CASSTGQGQNSPLHF.